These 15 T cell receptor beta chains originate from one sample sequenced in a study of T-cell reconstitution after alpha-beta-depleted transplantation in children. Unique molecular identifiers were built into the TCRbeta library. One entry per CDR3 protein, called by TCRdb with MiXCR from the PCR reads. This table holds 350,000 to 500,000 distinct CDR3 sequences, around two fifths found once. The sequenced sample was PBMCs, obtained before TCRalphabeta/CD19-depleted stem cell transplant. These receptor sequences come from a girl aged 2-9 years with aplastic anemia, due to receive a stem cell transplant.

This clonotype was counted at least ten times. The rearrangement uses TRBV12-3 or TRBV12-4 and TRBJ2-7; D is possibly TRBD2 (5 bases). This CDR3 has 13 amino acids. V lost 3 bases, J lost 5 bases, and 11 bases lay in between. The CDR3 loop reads CASSFRGSHEQYF. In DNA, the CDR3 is TGTGCCAGCAGTTTTAGAGGGTCCCACGAGCAGTACTTC.

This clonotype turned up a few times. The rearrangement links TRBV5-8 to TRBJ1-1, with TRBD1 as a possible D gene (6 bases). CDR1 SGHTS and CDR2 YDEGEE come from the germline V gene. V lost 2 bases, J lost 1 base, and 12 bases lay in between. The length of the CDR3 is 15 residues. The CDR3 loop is CASSFYGGPNTEAFF. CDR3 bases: TGTGCCAGCAGCTTTTATGGGGGGCCGAACACTGAAGCTTTCTTT. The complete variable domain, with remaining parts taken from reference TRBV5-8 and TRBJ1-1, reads EAGVTQSPTHLIKTRGQQATLRCSPISGHTSVYWYQQALGLGLQFLLWYDEGEERNRGNFPPRFSGRQFPNYSSELNVNALELEDSALYLCASSFYGGPNTEAFFGQGTRLTVV.

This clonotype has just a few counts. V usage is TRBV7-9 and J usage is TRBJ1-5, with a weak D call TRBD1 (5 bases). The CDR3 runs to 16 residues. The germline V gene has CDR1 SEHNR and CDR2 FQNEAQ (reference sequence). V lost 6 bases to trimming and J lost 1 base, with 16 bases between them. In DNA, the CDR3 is TGTGCCAGCAGTTTCCCTCCGGGACGGAGCAATCAGCCCCAGCATTTT. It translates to CASSFPPGRSNQPQHF.

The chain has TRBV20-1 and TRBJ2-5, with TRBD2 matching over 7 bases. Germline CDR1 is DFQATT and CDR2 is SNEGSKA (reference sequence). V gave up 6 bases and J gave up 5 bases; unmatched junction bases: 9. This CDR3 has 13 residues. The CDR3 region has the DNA TGCAGTGCAACCCGGACTAGTGCGGAGACCCAGTACTTC. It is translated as CSATRTSAETQYF.

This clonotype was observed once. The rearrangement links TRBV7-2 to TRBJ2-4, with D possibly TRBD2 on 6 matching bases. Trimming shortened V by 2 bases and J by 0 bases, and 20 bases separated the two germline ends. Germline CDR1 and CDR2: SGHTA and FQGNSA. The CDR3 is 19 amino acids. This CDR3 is CASSLSAGPSSLAKNIQYF. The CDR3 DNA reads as TGTGCCAGCAGCTTATCGGCGGGGCCGTCTAGTTTAGCCAAAAACATTCAGTACTTC.

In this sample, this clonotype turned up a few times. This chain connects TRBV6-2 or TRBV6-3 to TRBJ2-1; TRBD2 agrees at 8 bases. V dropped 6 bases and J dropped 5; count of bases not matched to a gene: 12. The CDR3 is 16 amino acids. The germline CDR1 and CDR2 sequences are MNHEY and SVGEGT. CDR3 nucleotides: TGTGCCAGCAGCCCTAGAGGTAGCGGGAAAAACAATGAGCAGTTCTTC. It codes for CASSPRGSGKNNEQFF.

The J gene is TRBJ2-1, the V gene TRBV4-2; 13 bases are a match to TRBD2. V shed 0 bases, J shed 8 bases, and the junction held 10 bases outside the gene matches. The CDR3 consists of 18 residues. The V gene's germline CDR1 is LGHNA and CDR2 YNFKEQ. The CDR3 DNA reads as TGTGCCAGCAGCCAAGATATAATAGCGACTAGCGGGAGGTATGAGCAGTTCTTC. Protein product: CASSQDIIATSGRYEQFF.

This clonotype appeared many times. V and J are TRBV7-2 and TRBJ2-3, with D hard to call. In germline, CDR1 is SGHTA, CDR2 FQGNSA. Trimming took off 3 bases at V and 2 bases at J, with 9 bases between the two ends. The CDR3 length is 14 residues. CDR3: CASSLTRSTDTQYF. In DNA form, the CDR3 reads TGTGCCAGCAGCTTGACGCGGTCCACAGATACGCAGTATTTT.

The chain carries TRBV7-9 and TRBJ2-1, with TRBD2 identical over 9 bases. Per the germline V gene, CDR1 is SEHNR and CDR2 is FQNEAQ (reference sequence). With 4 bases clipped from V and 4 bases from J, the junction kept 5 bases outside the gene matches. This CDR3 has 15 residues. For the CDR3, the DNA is TGTGCCAGCAGCTCAGCGGGAGGCTCGTACAATGAGCAGTTCTTC. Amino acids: CASSSAGGSYNEQFF.

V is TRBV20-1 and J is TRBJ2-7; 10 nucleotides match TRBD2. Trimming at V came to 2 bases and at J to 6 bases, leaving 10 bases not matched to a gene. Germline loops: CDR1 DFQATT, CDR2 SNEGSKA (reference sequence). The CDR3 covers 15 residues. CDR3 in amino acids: CSARPLAGERGEQYF. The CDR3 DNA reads TGCAGTGCTAGACCCCTAGCGGGAGAGAGGGGCGAGCAGTACTTC.

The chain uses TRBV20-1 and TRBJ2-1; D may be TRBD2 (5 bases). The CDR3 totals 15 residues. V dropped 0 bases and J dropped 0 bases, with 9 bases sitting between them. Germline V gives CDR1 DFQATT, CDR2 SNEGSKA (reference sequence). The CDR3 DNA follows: TGCAGTGCTAGAGATGGAGGTATCTCCTACAATGAGCAGTTCTTC. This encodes CSARDGGISYNEQFF.

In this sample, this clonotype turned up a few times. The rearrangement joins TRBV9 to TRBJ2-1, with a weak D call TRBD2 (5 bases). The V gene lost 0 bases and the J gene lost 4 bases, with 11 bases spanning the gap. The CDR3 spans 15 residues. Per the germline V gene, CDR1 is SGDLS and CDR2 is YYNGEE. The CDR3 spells CASSVELAPYNEQFF. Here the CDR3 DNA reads TGTGCCAGCAGCGTAGAGTTAGCGCCTTACAATGAGCAGTTCTTC.

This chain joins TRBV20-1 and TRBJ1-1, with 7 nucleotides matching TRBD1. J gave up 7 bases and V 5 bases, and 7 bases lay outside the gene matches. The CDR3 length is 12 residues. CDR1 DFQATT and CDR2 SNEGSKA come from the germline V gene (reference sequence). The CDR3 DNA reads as TGCAGTGCTGGCCAGGGGGGGATTGAAGCTTTCTTT. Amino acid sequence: CSAGQGGIEAFF.

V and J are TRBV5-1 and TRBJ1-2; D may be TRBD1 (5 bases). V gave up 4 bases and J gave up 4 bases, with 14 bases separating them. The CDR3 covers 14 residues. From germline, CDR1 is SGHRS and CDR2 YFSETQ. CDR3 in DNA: TGCGCCAGCAGCCCGACGGGAGGGGTCTATGGCTACACCTTC. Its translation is CASSPTGGVYGYTF.

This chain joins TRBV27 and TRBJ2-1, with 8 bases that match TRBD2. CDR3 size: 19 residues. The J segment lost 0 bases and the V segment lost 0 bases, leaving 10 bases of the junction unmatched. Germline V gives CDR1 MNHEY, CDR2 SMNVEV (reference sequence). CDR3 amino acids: CASSLSPGTSLTSYNEQFF. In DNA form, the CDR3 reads TGTGCCAGCAGTTTATCGCCCGGGACTAGTCTTACCTCCTACAATGAGCAGTTCTTC.